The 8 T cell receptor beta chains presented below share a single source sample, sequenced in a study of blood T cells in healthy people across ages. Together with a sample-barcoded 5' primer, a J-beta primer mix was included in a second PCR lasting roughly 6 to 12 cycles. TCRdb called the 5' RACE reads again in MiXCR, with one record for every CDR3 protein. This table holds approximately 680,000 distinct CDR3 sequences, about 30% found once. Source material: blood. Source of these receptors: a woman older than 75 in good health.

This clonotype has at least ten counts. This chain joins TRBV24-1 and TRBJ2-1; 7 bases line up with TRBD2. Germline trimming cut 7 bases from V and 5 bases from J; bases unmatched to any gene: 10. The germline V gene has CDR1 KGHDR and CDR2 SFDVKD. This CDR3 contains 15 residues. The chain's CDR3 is CATRPTSDRNNEQFF. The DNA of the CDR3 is TGTGCCACCAGACCCACTAGCGATAGAAACAATGAGCAGTTCTTC.

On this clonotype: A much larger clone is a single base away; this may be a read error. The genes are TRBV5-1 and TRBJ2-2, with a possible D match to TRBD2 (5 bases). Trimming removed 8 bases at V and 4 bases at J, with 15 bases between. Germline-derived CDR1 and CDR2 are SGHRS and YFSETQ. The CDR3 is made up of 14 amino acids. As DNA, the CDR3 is TGCGCCAGTCATATGGAGGACTCCACCGGGGAGCTGTTTTTT. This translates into CASHMEDSTGELFF.

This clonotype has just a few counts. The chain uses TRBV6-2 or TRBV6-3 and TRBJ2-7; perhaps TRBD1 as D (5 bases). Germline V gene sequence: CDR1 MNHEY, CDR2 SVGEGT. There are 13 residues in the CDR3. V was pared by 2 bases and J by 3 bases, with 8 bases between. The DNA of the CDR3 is TGTGCCAGCAGTTACGGGGCAGGCTACGAGCAGTACTTC. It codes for CASSYGAGYEQYF.

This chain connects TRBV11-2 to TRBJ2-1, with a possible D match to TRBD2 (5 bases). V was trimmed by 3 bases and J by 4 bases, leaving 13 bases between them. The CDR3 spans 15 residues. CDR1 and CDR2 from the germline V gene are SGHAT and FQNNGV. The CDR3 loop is CASSFELVGYNEQFF. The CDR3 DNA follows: TGTGCCAGCAGCTTTGAACTAGTGGGTTACAATGAGCAGTTCTTC. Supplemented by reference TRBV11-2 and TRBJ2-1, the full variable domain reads EAGVAQSPRYKIIEKRQSVAFWCNPISGHATLYWYQQILGQGPKLLIQFQNNGVVDDSQLPKDRFSAERLKGVDSTLKIQPAKLEDSAVYLCASSFELVGYNEQFFGPGTRLTVL.

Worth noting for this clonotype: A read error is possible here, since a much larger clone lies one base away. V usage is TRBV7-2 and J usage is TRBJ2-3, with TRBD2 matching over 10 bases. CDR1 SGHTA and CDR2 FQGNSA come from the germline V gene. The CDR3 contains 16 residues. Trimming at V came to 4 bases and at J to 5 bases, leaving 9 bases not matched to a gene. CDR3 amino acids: CASSSRRAGGRDTQYF. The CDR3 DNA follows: TGTGCCAGCAGCTCGCGACGAGCGGGGGGGCGAGATACGCAGTATTTT.

DNA of the CDR3: TGCGCCAGCAGCAGCCTACAGGGGCCCTCCTACGAGCAGTACTTC. It is translated as CASSSLQGPSYEQYF. V gene TRBV5-1 combines with J gene TRBJ2-7; TRBD1 matches 7 bases. The CDR3 is made up of 15 amino acids. V lost 4 bases, J lost 0 bases, and 7 bases stayed unmatched. Germline V lookup: CDR1 SGHRS, CDR2 YFSETQ.

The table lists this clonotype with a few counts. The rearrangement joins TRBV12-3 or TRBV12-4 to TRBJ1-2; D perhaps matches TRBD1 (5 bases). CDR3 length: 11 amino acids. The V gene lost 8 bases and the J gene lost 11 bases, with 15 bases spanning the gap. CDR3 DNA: TGTGCCAGCCCTAGCGGGAGGGGTTACACCTTC. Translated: CASPSGRGYTF.

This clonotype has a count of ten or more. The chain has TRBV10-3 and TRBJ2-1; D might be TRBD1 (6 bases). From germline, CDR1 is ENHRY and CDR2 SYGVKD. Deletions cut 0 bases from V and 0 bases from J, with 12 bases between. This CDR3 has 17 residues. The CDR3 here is CAISESTGPSSYNEQFF. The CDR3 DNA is TGTGCCATCAGTGAGTCGACAGGACCTAGCTCCTACAATGAGCAGTTCTTC.